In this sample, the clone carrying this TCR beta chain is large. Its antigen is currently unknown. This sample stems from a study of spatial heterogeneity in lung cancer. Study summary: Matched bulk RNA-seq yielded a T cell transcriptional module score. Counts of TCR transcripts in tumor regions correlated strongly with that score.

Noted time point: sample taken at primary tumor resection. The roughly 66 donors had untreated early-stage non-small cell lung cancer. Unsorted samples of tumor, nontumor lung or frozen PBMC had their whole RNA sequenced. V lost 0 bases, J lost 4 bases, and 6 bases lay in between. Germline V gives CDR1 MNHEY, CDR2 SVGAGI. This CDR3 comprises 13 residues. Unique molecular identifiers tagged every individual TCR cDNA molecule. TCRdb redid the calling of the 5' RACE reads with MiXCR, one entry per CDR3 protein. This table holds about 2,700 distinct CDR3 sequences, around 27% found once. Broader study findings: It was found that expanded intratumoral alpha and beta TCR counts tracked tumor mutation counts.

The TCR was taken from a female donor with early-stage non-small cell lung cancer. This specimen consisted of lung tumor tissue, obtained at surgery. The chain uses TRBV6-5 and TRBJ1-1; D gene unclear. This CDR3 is CASSYSEVTEAFF. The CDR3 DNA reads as TGTGCCAGCAGTTACTCTGAAGTCACTGAAGCTTTCTTT.